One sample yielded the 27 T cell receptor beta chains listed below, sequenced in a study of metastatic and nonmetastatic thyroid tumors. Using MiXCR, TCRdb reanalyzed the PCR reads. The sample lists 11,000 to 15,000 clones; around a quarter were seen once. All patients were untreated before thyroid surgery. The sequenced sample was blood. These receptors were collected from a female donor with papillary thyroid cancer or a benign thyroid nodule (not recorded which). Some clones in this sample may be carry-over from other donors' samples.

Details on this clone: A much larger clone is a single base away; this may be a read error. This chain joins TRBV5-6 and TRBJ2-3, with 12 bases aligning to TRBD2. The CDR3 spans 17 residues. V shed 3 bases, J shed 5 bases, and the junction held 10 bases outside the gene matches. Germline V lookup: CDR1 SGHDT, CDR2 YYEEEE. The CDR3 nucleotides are TGTGCCAGCAGCTACAGGACTAGCGGGGTGGCCGAAGATACGCAGTATTTT. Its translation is CASSYRTSGVAEDTQYF.

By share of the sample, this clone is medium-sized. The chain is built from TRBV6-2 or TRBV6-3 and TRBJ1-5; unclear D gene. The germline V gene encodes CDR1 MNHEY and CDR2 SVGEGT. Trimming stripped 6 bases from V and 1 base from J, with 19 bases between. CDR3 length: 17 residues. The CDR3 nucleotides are TGTGCCAGCAGCCCTCCTCGGCAGGTCCAGAGCAATCAGCCCCAGCATTTT. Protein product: CASSPPRQVQSNQPQHF.

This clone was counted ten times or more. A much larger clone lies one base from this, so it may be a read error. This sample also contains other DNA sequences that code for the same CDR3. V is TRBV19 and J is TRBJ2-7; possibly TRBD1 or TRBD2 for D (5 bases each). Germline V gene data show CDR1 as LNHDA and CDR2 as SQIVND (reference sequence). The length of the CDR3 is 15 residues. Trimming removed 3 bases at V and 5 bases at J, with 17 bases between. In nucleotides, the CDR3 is TGTGCCAGTAGTATCAGGGCAGGGAGTAAGGACGAGCAGTACTTC. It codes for CASSIRAGSKDEQYF.

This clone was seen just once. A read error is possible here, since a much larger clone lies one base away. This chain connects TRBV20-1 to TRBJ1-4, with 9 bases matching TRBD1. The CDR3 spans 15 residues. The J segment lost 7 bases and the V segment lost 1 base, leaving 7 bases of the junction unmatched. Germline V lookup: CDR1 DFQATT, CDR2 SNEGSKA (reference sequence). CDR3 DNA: TGCAGTGCTAGAGGACAGGGGGTTTCTAGTGAAAAACTGTTTTTT. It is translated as CSARGQGVSSEKLFF.

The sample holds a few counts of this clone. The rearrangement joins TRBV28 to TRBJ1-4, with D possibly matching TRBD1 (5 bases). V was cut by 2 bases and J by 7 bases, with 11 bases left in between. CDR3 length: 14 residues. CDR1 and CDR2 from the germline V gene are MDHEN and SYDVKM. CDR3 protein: CASSLGGFCEKLFF. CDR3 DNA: TGTGCCAGCAGTTTAGGGGGGTTTTGTGAAAAACTGTTTTTT.

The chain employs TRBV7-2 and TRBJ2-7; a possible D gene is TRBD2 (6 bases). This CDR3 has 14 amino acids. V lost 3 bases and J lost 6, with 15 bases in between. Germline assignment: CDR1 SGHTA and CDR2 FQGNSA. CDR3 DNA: TGTGCCAGCAGCTTGACGGGAGCCTCAGTCGAGCAGTACTTC. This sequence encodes CASSLTGASVEQYF.

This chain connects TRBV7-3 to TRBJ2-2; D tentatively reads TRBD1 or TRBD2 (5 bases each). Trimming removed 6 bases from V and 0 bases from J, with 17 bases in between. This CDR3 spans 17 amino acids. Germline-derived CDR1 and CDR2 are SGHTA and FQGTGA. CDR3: CASRHPGRDPNTGELFF. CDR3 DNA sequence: TGTGCCAGCAGGCACCCTGGTCGGGACCCGAACACCGGGGAGCTGTTTTTT.

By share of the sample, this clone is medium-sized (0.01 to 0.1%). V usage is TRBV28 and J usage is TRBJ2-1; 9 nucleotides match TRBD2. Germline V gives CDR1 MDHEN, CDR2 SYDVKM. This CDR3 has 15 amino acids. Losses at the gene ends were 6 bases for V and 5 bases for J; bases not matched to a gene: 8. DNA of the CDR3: TGTGCCAGCAGCCTAGGACTAGCGCGACACAATGAGCAGTTCTTC. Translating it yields CASSLGLARHNEQFF.

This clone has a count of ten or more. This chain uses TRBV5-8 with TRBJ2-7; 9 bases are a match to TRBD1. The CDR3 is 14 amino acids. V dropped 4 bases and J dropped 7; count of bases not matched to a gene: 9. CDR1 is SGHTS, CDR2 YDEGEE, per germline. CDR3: CASSAGTGFGEQYF. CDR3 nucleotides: TGTGCCAGCAGCGCCGGGACAGGGTTTGGGGAGCAGTACTTC.

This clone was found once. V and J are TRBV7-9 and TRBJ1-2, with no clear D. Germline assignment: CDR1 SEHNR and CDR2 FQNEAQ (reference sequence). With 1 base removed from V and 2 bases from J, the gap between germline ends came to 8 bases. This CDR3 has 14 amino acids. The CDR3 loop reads CASSLGSENYGYTF. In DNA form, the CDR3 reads TGTGCCAGCAGCTTAGGTTCCGAAAACTATGGCTACACCTTC.

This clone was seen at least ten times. The CDR3 loop is CASTRYRDSAGELFF. In DNA form, the CDR3 reads TGCGCCAGCACGCGCTACCGGGACTCCGCCGGGGAGCTGTTTTTT. V and J are TRBV5-1 and TRBJ2-2; maybe TRBD2 (6 bases). Germline loops: CDR1 SGHRS, CDR2 YFSETQ. Trimming removed 6 bases from V and 6 bases from J, with 18 bases in between. This CDR3 region has 15 residues.

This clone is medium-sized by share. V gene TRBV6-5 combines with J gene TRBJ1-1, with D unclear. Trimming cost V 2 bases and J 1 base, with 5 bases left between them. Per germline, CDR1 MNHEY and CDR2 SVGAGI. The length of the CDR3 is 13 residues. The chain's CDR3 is CASSYVANTEAFF. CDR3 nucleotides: TGTGCCAGCAGTTACGTGGCGAACACTGAAGCTTTCTTT.

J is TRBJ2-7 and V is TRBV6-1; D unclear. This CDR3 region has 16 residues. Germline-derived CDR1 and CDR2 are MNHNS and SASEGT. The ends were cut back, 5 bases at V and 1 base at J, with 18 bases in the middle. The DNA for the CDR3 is TGTGCCAGCAGTCGTCCTTTAGCAGGATCATCCTACGAGCAGTACTTC. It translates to CASSRPLAGSSYEQYF.

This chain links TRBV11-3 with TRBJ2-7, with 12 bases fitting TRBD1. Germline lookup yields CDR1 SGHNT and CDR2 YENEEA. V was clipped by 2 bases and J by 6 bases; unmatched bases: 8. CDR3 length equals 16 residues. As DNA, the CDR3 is TGTGCCAGCAGCTTATCGGGACAGGGGGCACGGCGCGAGCAGTACTTC. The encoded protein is CASSLSGQGARREQYF. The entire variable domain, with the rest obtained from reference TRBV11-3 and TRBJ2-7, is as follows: EAGVVQSPRYKIIEKKQPVAFWCNPISGHNTLYWYLQNLGQGPELLIRYENEEAVDDSQLPKDRFSAERLKGVDSTLKIQPAELGDSAVYLCASSLSGQGARREQYFGPGTRLTVT.

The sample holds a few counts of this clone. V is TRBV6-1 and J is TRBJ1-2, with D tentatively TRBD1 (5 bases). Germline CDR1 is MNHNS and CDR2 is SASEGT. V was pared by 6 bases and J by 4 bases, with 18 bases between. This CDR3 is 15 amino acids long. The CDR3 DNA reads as TGTGCCAGCAGATCAGACAGCCAAGTCGGCTATGGCTACACCTTC. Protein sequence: CASRSDSQVGYGYTF.

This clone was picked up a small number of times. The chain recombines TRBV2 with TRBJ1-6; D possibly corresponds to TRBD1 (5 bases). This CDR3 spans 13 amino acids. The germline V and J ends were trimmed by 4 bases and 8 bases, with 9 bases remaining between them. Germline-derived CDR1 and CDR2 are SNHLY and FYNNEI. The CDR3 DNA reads TGTGCCAGCAGTGGTGTCAGGGATTCACCCCTCCACTTT. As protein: CASSGVRDSPLHF.

In DNA, the CDR3 is TGCGCCAGCAGCCATAAAGCCCGGACCGACTCCTACGAGCAGTACTTC. Its translation is CASSHKARTDSYEQYF. The chain is built from TRBV4-1 and TRBJ2-7; D remains ambiguous. CDR3 length: 16 amino acids. V was cut by 3 bases and J by 0 bases, with 15 bases left in between. Germline loops: CDR1 MGHRA, CDR2 YSYEKL.

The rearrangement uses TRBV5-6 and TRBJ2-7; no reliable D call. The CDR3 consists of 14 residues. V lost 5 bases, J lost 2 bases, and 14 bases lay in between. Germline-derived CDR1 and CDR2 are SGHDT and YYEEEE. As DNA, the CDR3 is TGTGCCAGCAGGTTCGCCGGGCCAACCTACGAGCAGTACTTC. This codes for CASRFAGPTYEQYF. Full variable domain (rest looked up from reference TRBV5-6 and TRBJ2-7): DAGVTQSPTHLIKTRGQQVTLRCSPKSGHDTVSWYQQALGQGPQFIFQYYEEEERQRGNFPDRFSGHQFPNYSSELNVNALLLGDSALYLCASRFAGPTYEQYFGPGTRLTVT.

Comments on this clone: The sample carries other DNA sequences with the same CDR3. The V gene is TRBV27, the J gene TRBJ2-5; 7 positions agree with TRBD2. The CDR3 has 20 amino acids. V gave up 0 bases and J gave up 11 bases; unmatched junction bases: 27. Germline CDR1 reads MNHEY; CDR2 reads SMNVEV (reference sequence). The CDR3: CASSLSRPSGGSHGRRAQYF. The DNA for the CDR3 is TGTGCCAGCAGTTTATCTCGCCCCTCCGGGGGGTCCCATGGGCGGAGGGCACAGTACTTC.

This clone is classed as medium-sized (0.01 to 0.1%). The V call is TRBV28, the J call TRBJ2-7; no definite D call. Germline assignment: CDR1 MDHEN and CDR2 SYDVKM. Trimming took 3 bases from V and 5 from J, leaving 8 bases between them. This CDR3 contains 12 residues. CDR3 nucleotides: TGTGCCAGCAGTTTGCCGGCGGACGAGCAGTACTTC. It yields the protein CASSLPADEQYF.

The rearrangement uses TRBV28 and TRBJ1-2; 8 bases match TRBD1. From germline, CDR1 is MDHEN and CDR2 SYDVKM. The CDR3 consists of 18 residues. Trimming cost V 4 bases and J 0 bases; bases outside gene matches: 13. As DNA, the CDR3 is TGTGCCAGCAGTTCCCAATTACGGACAGGGAGGGCTAACTATGGCTACACCTTC. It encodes CASSSQLRTGRANYGYTF.

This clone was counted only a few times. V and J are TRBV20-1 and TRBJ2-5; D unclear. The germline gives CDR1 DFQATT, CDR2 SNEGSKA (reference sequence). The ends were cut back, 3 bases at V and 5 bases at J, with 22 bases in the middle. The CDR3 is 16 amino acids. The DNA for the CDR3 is TGCAGTGCTAGCGGGCAGAGCCCCGTTTCGAGGGAGACCCAGTACTTC. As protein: CSASGQSPVSRETQYF.

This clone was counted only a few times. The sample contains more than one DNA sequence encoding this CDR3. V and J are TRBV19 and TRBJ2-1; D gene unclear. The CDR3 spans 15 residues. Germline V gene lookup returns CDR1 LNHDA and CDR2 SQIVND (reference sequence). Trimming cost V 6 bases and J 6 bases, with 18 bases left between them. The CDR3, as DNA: TGTGCCAGTAGCGTATCGTGGCCACCGATCAATGAGCAGTTCTTC. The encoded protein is CASSVSWPPINEQFF.

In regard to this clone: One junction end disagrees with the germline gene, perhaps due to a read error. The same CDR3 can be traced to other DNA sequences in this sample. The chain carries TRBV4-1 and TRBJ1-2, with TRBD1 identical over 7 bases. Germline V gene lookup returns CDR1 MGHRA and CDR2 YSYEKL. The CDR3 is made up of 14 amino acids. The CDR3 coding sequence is TGTGCCAGCAGCCATGACAGGGTAGAGGAAGGCTACACCTTC. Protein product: CASSHDRVEEGYTF.

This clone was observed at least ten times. CDR3 DNA sequence: TGTGCCAGCAGCCTAGGACCCACCAACCACAACAATGAGCAGTTCTTC. This gives the protein CASSLGPTNHNNEQFF. The J gene is TRBJ2-1, the V gene TRBV5-4; unclear D gene. The V and J ends lost 4 bases and 5 bases respectively, with 19 bases between them. The CDR3 runs 16 residues. Germline assignment: CDR1 SGHNT and CDR2 YYREEE (reference sequence).

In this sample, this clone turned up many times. In nucleotides, the CDR3 is TGCAGCGCCATAAGAGGGACAGGGGACTATGAGCAGTACTTC. The encoded protein is CSAIRGTGDYEQYF. The rearrangement links TRBV29-1 to TRBJ2-7, with 10 bases matching TRBD1. Germline V gene lookup returns CDR1 SQVTM and CDR2 ANQGSEA. There are 14 residues in the CDR3. With 7 bases clipped from V and 7 bases from J, the junction kept 13 bases outside the gene matches.

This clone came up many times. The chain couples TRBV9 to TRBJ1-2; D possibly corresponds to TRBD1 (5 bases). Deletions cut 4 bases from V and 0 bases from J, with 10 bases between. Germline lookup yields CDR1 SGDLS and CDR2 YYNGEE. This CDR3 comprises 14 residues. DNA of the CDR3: TGTGCCAGCAGCCCCGGGGACTCTAACTATGGCTACACCTTC. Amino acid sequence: CASSPGDSNYGYTF.